The 2 T cell receptor beta chains presented below share a single source sample, sequenced in a study of shared clonotypes between healthy human individuals. Only in-frame clones appear in the TCRdb table, and some are missing; sequencing was by immunoSEQ multiplex PCR. Of about 1.1 million clones listed, roughly 74% are singletons. Material: memory CD4+ T cells from PBMCs. Documented subset: CD45RA-negative fraction. The receptors originated from a man aged 18 to 29 in good health. Some clones in this sample may be carry-over from other donors' samples.

This rearrangement joins TRBV7-9 to TRBJ1-6, with D hard to call. V gave up 6 bases and J gave up 9 bases, with 15 bases separating them. The CDR3 consists of 14 residues. Germline-derived CDR1 and CDR2 are SEHNR and FQNEAQ (reference sequence). The CDR3 loop reads CASRPDGGPSPLHF. Here the CDR3 DNA reads TGTGCCAGCAGACCGGACGGAGGTCCTTCACCCCTCCACTTT.

This clone came up once. This chain connects TRBV28 to TRBJ1-2; 12 bases line up with TRBD1. The CDR3 has 15 residues. Per germline, CDR1 MDHEN and CDR2 SYDVKM. V lost 6 bases to trimming and J lost 8 bases; unmatched junction nucleotides: 10. Written as DNA, the CDR3 is TGTGCCAGCAGCTCCGCGGGGACAGGGGGCAACGGCTACACCTTC. Its translation is CASSSAGTGGNGYTF.